This TCR beta chain was identified during a study of regulatory T cells in long-lasting Graves disease. Sample time point: persistent/refractory GD, antithyroid drugs over 5 years with positive TRAb. The TCR library was made from RNA that had been extracted from PBMCs in TRIzol. Researchers made TCR beta libraries by using iRepertoire HTBI primers and running Arm-PCR on CDR3 regions. TCRdb re-analysed the multiplex PCR reads in MiXCR, keeping a single row per CDR3 protein. The sample shows about 660,000 distinct CDR3 sequences, 25% to 30% of them seen only once. The sample was peripheral blood mononuclear cells (PBMCs), taken when the disease was refractory, from a patient treated with antithyroid drugs. This clonotype originated in a female donor with Graves disease.

The CDR3 sequence is CASKGQVNSPLHF. The CDR3 nucleotides read TGTGCATCGAAGGGACAGGTTAATTCACCCCTCCACTTT. This chain joins TRBV30 and TRBJ1-6; 8 nucleotides line up with TRBD1. Germline CDR1 and CDR2: GTSNPN and SVGIG (reference sequence). The CDR3 consists of 13 residues. Complete variable domain (other parts from reference TRBV30 and TRBJ1-6): SQTIHQWPATLVQPVGSPLSLECTVEGTSNPNLYWYRQAAGRGLQLLFYSVGIGQISSEVPQNLSASRPQDRQFILSSKKLLLSDSGFYLCASKGQVNSPLHFGNGTRLTVT.